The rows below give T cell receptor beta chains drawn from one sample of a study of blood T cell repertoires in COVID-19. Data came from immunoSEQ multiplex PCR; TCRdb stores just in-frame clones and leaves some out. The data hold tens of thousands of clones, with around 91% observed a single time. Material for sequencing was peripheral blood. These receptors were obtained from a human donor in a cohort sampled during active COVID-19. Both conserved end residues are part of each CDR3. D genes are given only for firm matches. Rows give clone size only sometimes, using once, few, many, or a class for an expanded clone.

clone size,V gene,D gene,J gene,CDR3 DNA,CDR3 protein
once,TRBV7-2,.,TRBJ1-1,TGTGCCAGCAGCGCCCGACAGGACACTGAAGCTTTCTTT,CASSARQDTEAFF
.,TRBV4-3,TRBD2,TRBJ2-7,TGCGCCAGCAGCCAAGGACTAGCCCTTTACGAGCAGTACTTC,CASSQGLALYEQYF
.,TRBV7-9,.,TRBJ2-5,TGTGCCAGCAGCTTAGGAGGTGGGAGAGGTCAAGAGACCCAGTACTTC,CASSLGGGRGQETQYF
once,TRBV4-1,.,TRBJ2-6,TGCGCCAGCAGCCAAGAGTGGTCAGCGCTATTCTCTGGGGCCAACGTCCTGACTTTC,CASSQEWSALFSGANVLTF
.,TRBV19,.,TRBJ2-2,TGTGCCAGTAGTATAGGGGGGGACACCGGGGAGCTGTTTTTT,CASSIGGDTGELFF
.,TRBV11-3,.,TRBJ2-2,TGTGCCAGCGCGGGACAGAAAAACACCGGGGAGCTGTTTTTT,CASAGQKNTGELFF
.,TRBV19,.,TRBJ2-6,TGTGCCAGTAGTATCCGGGGGGCAGCCTACTCTGGGGCCAACGTCCTGACTTTC,CASSIRGAAYSGANVLTF
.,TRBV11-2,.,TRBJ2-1,TGTGCCAGCAGCTTAGTCGGCGGTGCTGCACGCTACAATGAGCAGTTCTTC,CASSLVGGAARYNEQFF
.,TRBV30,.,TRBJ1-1,TGTGCCTGGAGTGATTGGGGGGTTGCTGAAGCTTTCTTT,CAWSDWGVAEAFF
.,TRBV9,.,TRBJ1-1,TGTGCCAGCAGCGCCCAGACAGCTTTGAACACTGAAGCTTTCTTT,CASSAQTALNTEAFF
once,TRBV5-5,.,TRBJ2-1,TGTGCCAGCAGCTTGTCGGGTAATGAGCAGTTCTTC,CASSLSGNEQFF
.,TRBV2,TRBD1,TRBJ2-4,TGTGCCAGCAGTAGGGCCGGGACAGGGAACATTCAGTACTTC,CASSRAGTGNIQYF
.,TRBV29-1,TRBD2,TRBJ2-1,TGCAGCTCACGGGGCGGGAGTATCGATGAGCAGTTCTTC,CSSRGGSIDEQFF
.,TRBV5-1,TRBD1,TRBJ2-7,TGCGCCAGCAGCTTGGAGGCAGGGGGTACCTACGAGCAGTACTTC,CASSLEAGGTYEQYF
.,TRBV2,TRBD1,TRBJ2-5,TGTGCCAGCAGTGAGCGGACAGGGAGAGAGACCCAGTACTTC,CASSERTGRETQYF
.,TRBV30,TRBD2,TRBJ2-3,TGTGCCTGGAGTGTAGGCGGGAGGTCAGATACGCAGTATTTT,CAWSVGGRSDTQYF